Presented here are 23 T cell receptor beta chains from one specimen sequenced in a study of blood T cell repertoires in COVID-19. Using immunoSEQ multiplex PCR, the repertoire was profiled, and TCRdb retains in-frame clones only, with some absent. Among about 500,000 clones listed, around 87% were seen once. Source material: PBMCs or T cells enriched from blood (not recorded which). Receptor source: a woman under 30 who had recovered from COVID-19.

This chain connects TRBV19 to TRBJ1-5; no definite D call. There are 14 residues in the CDR3. Germline values: CDR1 LNHDA, CDR2 SQIVND (reference sequence). V was cut by 1 base and J by 6 bases, with 10 bases left in between. CDR3 amino acids: CASSIGQVGQPQHF. CDR3 DNA sequence: TGTGCCAGTAGTATAGGGCAGGTCGGTCAGCCCCAGCATTTT.

The genes are TRBV5-6 and TRBJ2-3, with D hard to call. In germline, CDR1 is SGHDT, CDR2 YYEEEE. The V end was cut by 0 bases, the J end by 8 bases, with 10 bases between. CDR3 length: 13 amino acids. The CDR3: CASSLGPTGTQYF. CDR3 sequence (DNA): TGTGCCAGCAGCTTGGGACCGACTGGTACGCAGTATTTT.

The chain is built from TRBV9 and TRBJ1-4, with 10 bases aligning to TRBD1. Germline V gene lookup returns CDR1 SGDLS and CDR2 YYNGEE. This CDR3 contains 15 residues. V lost 3 bases, J lost 7 bases, and 6 bases stayed unmatched. The CDR3 here is CASSGTGGRGEKLFF. In DNA, the CDR3 is TGTGCCAGCAGCGGGACAGGGGGACGGGGTGAAAAACTGTTTTTT.

This sequence joins TRBV11-3 and TRBJ1-5, with TRBD1 matching over 7 bases. V dropped 5 bases and J dropped 5; count of bases not matched to a gene: 12. Per germline, CDR1 SGHNT and CDR2 YENEEA. This CDR3 spans 16 amino acids. In nucleotides, the CDR3 is TGTGCCAGCAGCCCCCACGAGGGGGCGTGCGATCAGCCCCAGCATTTT. This translates into CASSPHEGACDQPQHF.

This rearrangement joins TRBV5-4 to TRBJ1-3, with D hard to call. V lost 0 bases to trimming and J lost 7 bases, with 11 bases between them. Germline V gives CDR1 SGHNT, CDR2 YYREEE (reference sequence). The CDR3 extends over 14 amino acids. For the CDR3, the DNA is TGTGCCAGCAGCTTGGAAGACGAGGCGAACACCATATATTTT. Encoded protein: CASSLEDEANTIYF.

The gene calls are TRBV12-3 or TRBV12-4 and TRBJ2-7; a weak D match, TRBD2 (5 bases). The germline V and J ends were trimmed by 6 bases and 5 bases, with 11 bases remaining between them. There are 12 residues in the CDR3. CDR3 nucleotides: TGTGCCAGCAGCCTCGGGGAAGACGAGCAGTACTTC. Translated, it gives CASSLGEDEQYF.

This sequence joins TRBV12-5 and TRBJ1-2, with 8 bases aligning to TRBD1. V shed 0 bases, J shed 7 bases, and the junction held 10 bases outside the gene matches. Germline loops: CDR1 LGHNT, CDR2 FRNRAP. The CDR3 runs to 16 residues. CDR3 sequence: CASGLVLDRVGVGYTF. DNA of the CDR3: TGTGCTAGTGGTTTGGTATTGGACAGGGTCGGAGTTGGCTACACCTTC.

Points on this clone: Additional DNA sequences in this sample encode the identical CDR3. The chain is built from TRBV30 and TRBJ2-7; 9 nucleotides align to TRBD2. Germline CDR1 GTSNPN, CDR2 SVGIG (reference sequence). V dropped 0 bases and J dropped 2; count of bases not matched to a gene: 2. The length of the CDR3 is 14 residues. The CDR3 reads CAWSVGGGAYEQYF. The DNA for the CDR3 is TGTGCCTGGAGTGTCGGCGGGGGGGCCTACGAGCAGTACTTC.

This sequence joins TRBV6-5 and TRBJ1-1; no clear D gene. This CDR3 has 15 amino acids. The ends were cut back, 0 bases at V and 5 bases at J, with 13 bases in the middle. Germline V CDR1 and CDR2: MNHEY, SVGAGI. The CDR3 spells CASSYSTSRRTEAFF. CDR3 bases: TGTGCCAGCAGTTACTCGACTTCACGAAGGACTGAAGCTTTCTTT.

The V and J genes are TRBV5-1 and TRBJ2-1; weak D call: TRBD1 (5 bases). Trimming pared 2 bases from V and 7 bases from J, leaving 10 bases between. The germline V gene has CDR1 SGHRS and CDR2 YFSETQ. CDR3 length: 13 amino acids. CDR3 sequence (DNA): TGCGCCAGCAGCTTCAGGGTTCGGAATGAGCAGTTCTTC. Translated: CASSFRVRNEQFF.

This chain uses TRBV30 with TRBJ1-1, with 7 bases lining up with TRBD1. CDR3 length: 14 amino acids. The V and J ends lost 8 bases and 2 bases, in that order; junction bases with no gene match: 11. The germline V gene has CDR1 GTSNPN and CDR2 SVGIG (reference sequence). CDR3 bases: TGTGCCGGAAACACAGGGGCGGGAAACACTGAAGCTTTCTTT. Protein: CAGNTGAGNTEAFF.

V usage is TRBV19 and J usage is TRBJ1-4; D is perhaps TRBD1 (6 bases). This CDR3 has 13 amino acids. Trimming pared 4 bases from V and 8 bases from J, leaving 11 bases between. Germline V lookup: CDR1 LNHDA, CDR2 SQIVND (reference sequence). CDR3 in amino acids: CASSRGGGEKLFF. In DNA, the CDR3 is TGTGCCAGTAGTAGGGGGGGCGGCGAAAAACTGTTTTTT. Full variable domain (rest looked up from reference TRBV19 and TRBJ1-4): DGGITQSPKYLFRKEGQNVTLSCEQNLNHDAMYWYRQDPGQGLRLIYYSQIVNDFQKGDIAEGYSVSREKKESFPLTVTSAQKNPTAFYLCASSRGGGEKLFFGSGTQLSVL.

The chain combines TRBV9 with TRBJ1-2; a possible D gene is TRBD1 (5 bases). Looked up from germline, CDR1 is SGDLS and CDR2 is YYNGEE. V shed 4 bases and J shed 4 bases, with 11 bases lying between them. The CDR3 runs to 13 residues. DNA for the CDR3: TGTGCCAGCAGCCCCCCGACAGTCTATGGCTACACCTTC. Translating it yields CASSPPTVYGYTF.

As DNA, the CDR3 is TGTGCCAGCAGCTTAGACAGGGCGGCATTTGGGGGTTCACCCCTCCACTTT. Translated, it gives CASSLDRAAFGGSPLHF. The genes are TRBV7-2 and TRBJ1-6, with D possibly matching TRBD1 (6 bases). This CDR3 contains 17 residues. Between the trimmed V and J ends, which lost 1 base and 9 bases, there was a span of 19 bases. Germline CDR1 and CDR2: SGHTA and FQGNSA.

This clone was counted a few times. The identical CDR3 is also encoded by other nucleotide sequences in the sample. The chain couples TRBV5-1 to TRBJ2-2, with 7 bases matching TRBD1. This CDR3 region has 15 residues. After removal of 1 base from V and 1 base from J, the junction contained 1 base not matched to a gene. Germline lookup yields CDR1 SGHRS and CDR2 YFSETQ. CDR3 protein: CASSLRTGNTGELFF. The DNA for the CDR3 is TGCGCCAGCAGCTTGCGGACAGGGAACACCGGGGAGCTGTTTTTT.

This clone was recorded once. The genes are TRBV25-1 and TRBJ1-1; D is uncertain. CDR3 length: 15 amino acids. Trimming left V 0 bases short and J 3 bases short, with 11 bases between. The germline CDR1 and CDR2 sequences are MGHDK and SYGVNS. The CDR3 DNA reads TGTGCCAGCAGTGAATACCGGGTCGGGGACACTGAAGCTTTCTTT. Protein product: CASSEYRVGDTEAFF.

V and J are TRBV19 and TRBJ1-5; possible D gene TRBD1, 5 bases. V gave up 4 bases and J gave up 1 base, with 11 bases separating them. This CDR3 has 15 residues. Germline lookup yields CDR1 LNHDA and CDR2 SQIVND (reference sequence). The CDR3 nucleotides read TGTGCCAGTAGTAGAATCGACAGCAGCAATCAGCCCCAGCATTTT. This sequence encodes CASSRIDSSNQPQHF.

The chain couples TRBV5-4 to TRBJ2-5; no clear D gene. The germline gives CDR1 SGHNT, CDR2 YYREEE (reference sequence). This CDR3 comprises 14 residues. Trimming took off 0 bases at V and 2 bases at J, with 8 bases between the two ends. The chain's CDR3 is CASSLEYRQETQYF. The CDR3 DNA sequence: TGTGCCAGCAGCTTGGAGTACAGACAAGAGACCCAGTACTTC.

The rearrangement joins TRBV19 to TRBJ2-7; D is perhaps TRBD1 (6 bases). This CDR3 has 14 amino acids. CDR1 and CDR2 (germline): LNHDA, SQIVND (reference sequence). Trimming left V 6 bases short and J 4 bases short, with 16 bases between. CDR3 nucleotide sequence: TGTGCCAGTAGCCTCGGGCAGGGGCCGTACGAGCAGTACTTC. Its protein product is CASSLGQGPYEQYF. The variable domain in full, with the rest retrieved from reference TRBV19 and TRBJ2-7, is DGGITQSPKYLFRKEGQNVTLSCEQNLNHDAMYWYRQDPGQGLRLIYYSQIVNDFQKGDIAEGYSVSREKKESFPLTVTSAQKNPTAFYLCASSLGQGPYEQYFGPGTRLTVT.

This clone occurred once. The V and J genes are TRBV5-6 and TRBJ2-7; the match to TRBD1 covers 8 bases. V shed 3 bases, J shed 1 base, and the junction held 6 bases outside the gene matches. The CDR3 is 15 amino acids. Germline V CDR1 and CDR2: SGHDT, YYEEEE. The DNA for the CDR3 is TGTGCCAGCAGCTGGGGGACAGGAGGGTCCTACGAGCAGTACTTC. It translates to CASSWGTGGSYEQYF. The full variable domain, with the rest looked up from reference TRBV5-6 and TRBJ2-7, is DAGVTQSPTHLIKTRGQQVTLRCSPKSGHDTVSWYQQALGQGPQFIFQYYEEEERQRGNFPDRFSGHQFPNYSSELNVNALLLGDSALYLCASSWGTGGSYEQYFGPGTRLTVT.

The rearrangement uses TRBV5-4 and TRBJ1-2; D unclear. The CDR3 has 15 residues. Trimming removed 0 bases at V and 4 bases at J, with 13 bases between. CDR1 and CDR2 (germline): SGHNT, YYREEE (reference sequence). Here the CDR3 reads CASSLGRVDVYGYTF. The CDR3 coding sequence is TGTGCCAGCAGCTTGGGGAGGGTCGACGTCTATGGCTACACCTTC.

This chain joins TRBV7-9 and TRBJ2-7, with TRBD1 matching over 9 bases. The CDR3 totals 16 residues. The germline CDR1 and CDR2 sequences are SEHNR and FQNEAQ (reference sequence). The V segment lost 2 bases and the J segment 1 base; nucleotides outside the gene matches: 6. CDR3 coding DNA: TGTGCCAGCAGCTTATATGGGACAGGGAGGTCCTACGAGCAGTACTTC. This codes for CASSLYGTGRSYEQYF.

The chain couples TRBV2 to TRBJ1-6; possibly TRBD1 for D (5 bases). This CDR3 has 15 residues. CDR1 and CDR2 (germline): SNHLY, FYNNEI. V was cut by 2 bases and J by 7 bases, with 12 bases left in between. CDR3 in amino acids: CASSEFQGGNSPLHF. In DNA form, the CDR3 reads TGTGCCAGCAGTGAATTTCAGGGAGGGAATTCACCCCTCCACTTT.